The rows below give T cell receptor beta chains drawn from one sample of a study of OX40 agonist ivuxolimab in advanced cancers. Method: immunoSEQ multiplex PCR; TCRdb's copy keeps in-frame clones and lacks some. The sample has some 96,000 clones, about 88% seen once; the top ten hold roughly 0.15%. This material consisted of CD4+ or CD8+ T cells sorted from blood, taken in a trial of the OX40 agonist ivuxolimab. These receptors all stem from an adult with an advanced solid tumor such as melanoma, head and neck, liver or kidney cancer. CDR3s include the opening cysteine and the closing phenylalanine or tryptophan. The D gene is left open where the match is weak. Size values are once, few and many counts, or a class for expanded clones, and some rows have none.

clone_size,v_call,j_call,d_call,cdr3_aa,cdr3_nt
once,TRBV5-4,TRBJ2-1,-,CASSPRGLNEQFF,TGTGCCAGCAGCCCTCGTGGTCTGAATGAGCAGTTCTTC
-,TRBV27,TRBJ2-2,TRBD2,CASSQVSGSVGELFF,TGTGCCAGCAGTCAGGTTAGCGGGAGCGTCGGGGAGCTGTTTTTT
-,TRBV5-8,TRBJ2-2,TRBD2,CASSSGTRTTGELFF,TGTGCCAGCAGCTCCGGGACTAGGACGACAGGGGAGCTGTTTTTT
-,TRBV28,TRBJ2-6,-,CASSLGAGANVLTF,TGTGCCAGCAGTTTAGGAGCAGGGGCCAACGTCCTGACTTTC
once,TRBV5-1,TRBJ2-7,-,CASSLEGNEQYF,TGCGCCAGCAGCTTGGAGGGCAACGAGCAGTACTTC
-,TRBV5-6,TRBJ2-5,TRBD1,CASSSTGPETQYF,TGTGCCAGCAGCTCGACAGGGCCTGAGACCCAGTACTTC
-,TRBV19,TRBJ1-6,TRBD1,CASSIGDRSSTLHF,TGTGCCAGTAGTATTGGGGACAGGTCATCAACCCTCCACTTT
-,TRBV29-1,TRBJ1-1,-,CSVPAGAGAEAFF,TGCAGCGTCCCCGCTGGAGCAGGGGCTGAAGCTTTCTTT
-,TRBV28,TRBJ2-5,TRBD1,CASSLFGTGGQETQYF,TGTGCCAGCAGTTTATTCGGGACAGGGGGCCAAGAGACCCAGTACTTC
once,TRBV6-1,TRBJ1-1,-,CASTLEGILNTEAFF,TGTGCCAGCACCCTCGAGGGCATACTGAACACTGAAGCTTTCTTT
-,TRBV2,TRBJ1-5,-,CASRIGPGNQPQHF,TGTGCCAGCAGGATCGGTCCGGGCAATCAGCCCCAGCATTTT
-,TRBV21-1,TRBJ1-2,-,CATQRYTGGSNYGYTF,TGTGCCACCCAACGATATACAGGGGGCTCAAACTATGGCTACACCTTC
-,TRBV7-3,TRBJ2-5,TRBD1,CASSFLGQVQETQYF,TGTGCCAGCAGCTTCCTTGGACAGGTCCAAGAGACCCAGTACTTC
-,TRBV10-1,TRBJ2-3,-,CASSLRLTDTQYF,TGCGCCAGCAGCCTCAGACTCACAGATACGCAGTATTTT
-,TRBV5-1,TRBJ2-5,-,CASSLGVETQYF,TGCGCCAGCAGCTTGGGCGTAGAGACCCAGTACTTC
-,TRBV7-9,TRBJ1-5,TRBD1,CASSLGTGLPRNQPQHF,TGTGCCAGCAGCTTAGGGACAGGCCTTCCTCGCAATCAGCCCCAGCATTTT
-,TRBV29-1,TRBJ1-2,-,CSVGGDGYTF,TGCAGCGTTGGAGGGGATGGCTACACCTTC
few,TRBV29-1,TRBJ2-7,TRBD2,CSVRGSLGGGEQYF,TGCAGCGTCCGAGGGTCTCTCGGCGGGGGAGAGCAGTACTTC
-,TRBV9,TRBJ1-6,TRBD1,CASAGGLGSPLHF,TGTGCCAGCGCAGGGGGATTAGGTTCACCCCTCCACTTT
-,TRBV4-1,TRBJ1-2,-,CASSQGDGGYGYTF,TGCGCCAGCAGCCAAGGGGACGGCGGCTATGGCTACACCTTC
-,TRBV19,TRBJ2-7,TRBD1,CASSPTTGGSYEQYF,TGTGCCAGTAGTCCCACGACAGGGGGGTCCTACGAGCAGTACTTC
-,TRBV6-5,TRBJ2-2,-,CASRDTGGGGELFF,TGTGCCAGCAGGGACACGGGGGGCGGCGGGGAGCTGTTTTTT
-,TRBV6-5,TRBJ2-2,-,CASSVGLNTGELFF,TGTGCCAGCAGTGTGGGTTTGAACACCGGGGAGCTGTTTTTT
-,TRBV19,TRBJ1-5,TRBD1,CASSIDRGADQPQHF,TGTGCCAGTAGTATCGACAGGGGCGCGGATCAGCCCCAGCATTTT
-,TRBV7-7,TRBJ2-7,-,CASPKYPEQYF,TGTGCCAGCCCAAAATACCCCGAGCAGTACTTC
-,TRBV6-1,TRBJ1-5,-,CASSGPRGNQPQHF,TGTGCCAGCAGTGGCCCCCGGGGCAATCAGCCCCAGCATTTT
-,TRBV20-1,TRBJ2-1,-,CSAKQTNEQFF,TGCAGTGCAAAGCAGACTAATGAGCAGTTCTTC
-,TRBV7-2,TRBJ1-3,-,CASSLASGNTIYF,TGTGCCAGCAGCTTAGCCTCTGGAAACACCATATATTTT
-,TRBV6-5,TRBJ2-3,-,CASSTRATDTQYF,TGTGCCAGCAGTACCAGGGCCACAGATACGCAGTATTTT
-,TRBV2,TRBJ1-1,-,CASSEDFAGTREAFF,TGTGCCAGCAGTGAAGATTTCGCGGGGACGAGGGAAGCTTTCTTT
-,TRBV11-2,TRBJ1-1,-,CASSLAGLNTEAFF,TGTGCCAGCAGCTTAGCGGGATTGAACACTGAAGCTTTCTTT
-,TRBV18,TRBJ2-3,TRBD2,CASSPRTSGSTDTQYF,TGTGCCAGCTCACCCCGGACTAGCGGTAGCACAGATACGCAGTATTTT
-,TRBV5-1,TRBJ2-5,-,CASREIETQYF,TGCGCCAGCAGGGAAATAGAGACCCAGTACTTC
-,TRBV15,TRBJ2-3,TRBD2,CATSRGGGKPSTDTQYF,TGTGCCACCAGCAGAGGGGGGGGGAAACCTAGCACAGATACGCAGTATTTT
-,TRBV7-9,TRBJ1-2,-,CASSLELTNYGYTF,TGTGCCAGCAGCTTAGAACTCACTAACTATGGCTACACCTTC
-,TRBV11-2,TRBJ2-1,-,CASSLRAYNEQFF,TGTGCCAGCAGCTTAAGGGCCTACAATGAGCAGTTCTTC
once,TRBV5-4,TRBJ1-1,TRBD1,CASSPFFGQGADTEAFF,TGTGCCAGCAGCCCCTTTTTCGGACAGGGGGCTGACACTGAAGCTTTCTTT
-,TRBV6-6,TRBJ2-7,TRBD2,CASSFQGGTEQYF,TGTGCCAGCAGTTTCCAGGGAGGGACCGAGCAGTACTTC
-,TRBV5-6,TRBJ2-2,-,CASSLVGGRTGELFF,TGTGCCAGCAGCTTGGTTGGGGGGCGGACCGGGGAGCTGTTTTTT
few,TRBV4-1,TRBJ1-1,-,CASSQIGGSEEAFF,TGCGCCAGCAGCCAGATAGGGGGTTCTGAGGAAGCTTTCTTT
-,TRBV7-3,TRBJ2-5,-,CASSLNPGSSQETQYF,TGTGCCAGCAGCTTAAATCCAGGTAGCAGCCAAGAGACCCAGTACTTC
-,TRBV5-6,TRBJ2-5,TRBD2,CASSLDLGAGVGETQYF,TGTGCCAGCAGCCTGGACCTCGGCGCGGGAGTCGGGGAGACCCAGTACTTC
-,TRBV7-8,TRBJ1-3,-,CASSLRFGDSGNTIYF,TGTGCCAGCAGCTTAAGATTTGGGGACTCTGGAAACACCATATATTTT
-,TRBV6-6,TRBJ2-2,TRBD2,CASSRSGGPTGGELFF,TGTGCCAGCAGCCGGAGCGGGGGGCCGACCGGCGGGGAGCTGTTTTTT
-,TRBV25-1,TRBJ1-6,-,CASSGVGVGSPLHF,TGTGCCAGCAGTGGTGTGGGGGTTGGTTCACCCCTCCACTTT
-,TRBV5-1,TRBJ2-7,-,CASSMGPSGAATYEQYF,TGCGCCAGCAGCATGGGGCCGTCGGGAGCAGCGACCTACGAGCAGTACTTC
-,TRBV30,TRBJ2-6,-,CAWSVLFRGRTSSGANVLTF,TGTGCCTGGAGTGTACTCTTTAGGGGTCGAACGAGCTCTGGGGCCAACGTCCTGACTTTC
-,TRBV9,TRBJ2-5,-,CASSVSLRETQYF,TGTGCCAGCAGCGTTTCCCTGAGAGAGACCCAGTACTTC
-,TRBV5-1,TRBJ2-3,-,CASSLAAAGPTDTQYF,TGCGCCAGCAGCTTGGCCGCGGCCGGGCCCACAGATACGCAGTATTTT
-,TRBV6-1,TRBJ2-7,-,CASSGSGREQYF,TGTGCCAGCAGTGGATCCGGTCGGGAGCAGTACTTC